The 5 T cell receptor beta chains below were found in one sample sequenced in a study of identical twins. Using its own MiXCR run on the 5' RACE reads, TCRdb lists one record per CDR3 protein. This table has about 520,000 distinct CDR3 sequences, roughly 21% appearing once. These data were also filed under a second study, of T cells expressing NK-cell markers.

Sequenced: CD4+ T cells sorted from blood. Receptor source: a woman aged 18-29 years in good health.

The chain joins TRBV20-1 to TRBJ2-1; TRBD1 matches 8 bases. Trimming at V came to 7 bases and at J to 7 bases, leaving 9 bases not matched to a gene. The germline V gene encodes CDR1 DFQATT and CDR2 SNEGSKA (reference sequence). CDR3 size: 13 residues. CDR3 sequence (DNA): TGCAGTGTCCGACAGGGGCCAGGGAATGAGCAGTTCTTC. It translates to CSVRQGPGNEQFF.

This clonotype has just a few counts. The V and J genes are TRBV29-1 and TRBJ2-1; tentatively, D is TRBD1 (6 bases). The CDR3 is made up of 14 amino acids. Germline CDR1 is SQVTM and CDR2 is ANQGSEA. Deletions cut 2 bases from V and 7 bases from J, with 15 bases between. CDR3 DNA: TGCAGCGTTGAACGGTTTGGGGGCTGGAATGAGCAGTTCTTC. Its translation is CSVERFGGWNEQFF.

This clonotype turned up a few times. V usage is TRBV6-5 and J usage is TRBJ1-1; perhaps TRBD1 as D (5 bases). This CDR3 has 14 amino acids. CDR1 is MNHEY, CDR2 SVGAGI, per germline. V was shortened by 7 bases and J by 9 bases, with 21 bases between the two germline ends. CDR3: CASISRVGAGKAFF. The CDR3 DNA sequence: TGTGCCAGCATTTCAAGGGTCGGGGCTGGGAAAGCTTTCTTT.

The rearrangement joins TRBV12-5 to TRBJ2-1; TRBD2 aligns across 13 bases. From germline, CDR1 is LGHNT and CDR2 FRNRAP. This CDR3 spans 18 amino acids. With 4 bases clipped from V and 2 bases from J, the junction kept 8 bases outside the gene matches. The chain's CDR3 is CASGSTAGTSGAYNEQFF. In DNA, the CDR3 is TGTGCTAGTGGTTCTACAGCAGGGACTAGCGGGGCCTACAATGAGCAGTTCTTC.

This clonotype was observed a handful of times. The J gene is TRBJ1-2, the V gene TRBV5-1; a possible D gene is TRBD1 (5 bases). CDR1 and CDR2 from the germline V gene are SGHRS and YFSETQ. The germline V and J ends were trimmed by 4 bases and 2 bases, with 12 bases remaining between them. The CDR3 loop spans 14 amino acids. The CDR3 protein is CASSPTSGNYGYTF. CDR3 DNA sequence: TGCGCCAGCAGCCCAACCTCAGGGAACTATGGCTACACCTTC.